This T cell receptor beta chain emerged from a study of blood T cell repertoires in COVID-19. At the level of the study: The origin of the acute and convalescent COVID-19 samples was the United States, Italy and Spain. PBMCs, B-cell-depleted T cells, or T cells were the source of the cDNA or gDNA that made up the material.

Original analysis: Amplification of reference gene primers provided the estimated nucleated cell counts. Assay: immunoSEQ multiplex PCR; the TCRdb copy retains only in-frame clones and omits some. From that table come the V and J calls and clone size; the DNA was used to work out D and trimming. The profile covers about 130,000 clones, with around 85% appearing a single time and around 4.1% taken by the ten largest. The CDR3 sequence is 13 residues long. The V end was cut by 5 bases, the J end by 3 bases, with 12 bases between. Germline loops: CDR1 SGHDT, CDR2 YYEEEE. Sequencing input: peripheral blood. The origin of this receptor is a human donor in a cohort sampled during active COVID-19. The chain carries TRBV5-6 and TRBJ2-7; TRBD1 is a possible D gene (5 bases). CDR3 residues: CASRTDRSYEQYF. CDR3 nucleotide sequence: TGTGCCAGCAGAACCGACAGAAGCTACGAGCAGTACTTC.